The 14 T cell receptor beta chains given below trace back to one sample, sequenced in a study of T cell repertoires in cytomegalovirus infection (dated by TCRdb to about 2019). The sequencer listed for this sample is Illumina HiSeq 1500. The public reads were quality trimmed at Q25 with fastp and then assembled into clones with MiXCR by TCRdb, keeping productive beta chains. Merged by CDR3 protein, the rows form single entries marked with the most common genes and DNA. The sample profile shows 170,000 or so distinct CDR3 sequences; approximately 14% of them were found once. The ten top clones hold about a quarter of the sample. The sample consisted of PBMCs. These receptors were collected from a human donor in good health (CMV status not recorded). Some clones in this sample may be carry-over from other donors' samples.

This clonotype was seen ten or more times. CDR3 DNA: TGTGCCAGCTCCCCCGGGGCAGCAAACACAGATACGCAGTATTTT. This codes for CASSPGAANTDTQYF. The rearrangement links TRBV7-9 to TRBJ2-3; D may be TRBD1 or TRBD2 (5 bases each). V lost 8 bases to trimming and J lost 2 bases, with 17 bases between them. CDR1 is SEHNR and CDR2 is FQNEAQ in the germline V gene (reference sequence). The CDR3 runs 15 residues.

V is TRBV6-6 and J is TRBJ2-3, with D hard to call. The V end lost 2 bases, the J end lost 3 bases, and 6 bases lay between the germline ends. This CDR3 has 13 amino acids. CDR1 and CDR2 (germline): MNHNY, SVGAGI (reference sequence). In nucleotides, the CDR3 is TGTGCCAGCAGTTACAAGAGTACAGATACGCAGTATTTT. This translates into CASSYKSTDTQYF.

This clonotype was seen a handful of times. The CDR3 loop is CASSEYAESFF. The CDR3 DNA reads TGTGCCAGCAGTGAATACGCCGAATCTTTCTTT. This chain uses TRBV25-1 with TRBJ1-1; D is ambiguous. Germline V gene lookup returns CDR1 MGHDK and CDR2 SYGVNS. Trimming took 0 bases from V and 12 from J, leaving 8 bases between them. The CDR3 consists of 11 residues.

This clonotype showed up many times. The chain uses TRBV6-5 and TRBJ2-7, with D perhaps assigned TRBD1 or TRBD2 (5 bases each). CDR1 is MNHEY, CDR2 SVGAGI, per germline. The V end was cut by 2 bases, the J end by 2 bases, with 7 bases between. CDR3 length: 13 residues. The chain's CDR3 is CASSYGGPYEQYF. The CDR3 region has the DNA TGTGCCAGCAGTTACGGGGGTCCCTACGAGCAGTACTTC.

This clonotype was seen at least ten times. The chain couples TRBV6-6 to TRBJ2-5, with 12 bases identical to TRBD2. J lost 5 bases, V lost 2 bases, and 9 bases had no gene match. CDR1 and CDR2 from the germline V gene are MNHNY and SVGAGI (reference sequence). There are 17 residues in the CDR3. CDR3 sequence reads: CASSYKTSGSSGETQYF. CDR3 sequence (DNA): TGTGCCAGCAGTTACAAGACTAGCGGGAGCTCTGGGGAGACCCAGTACTTC.

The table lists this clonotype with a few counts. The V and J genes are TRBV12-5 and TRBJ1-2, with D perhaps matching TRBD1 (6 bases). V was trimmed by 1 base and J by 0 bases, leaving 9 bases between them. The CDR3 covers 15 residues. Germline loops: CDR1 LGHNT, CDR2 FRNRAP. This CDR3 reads CASGLAGASNYGYTF. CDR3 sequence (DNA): TGTGCTAGTGGTTTGGCAGGGGCCTCTAACTATGGCTACACCTTC.

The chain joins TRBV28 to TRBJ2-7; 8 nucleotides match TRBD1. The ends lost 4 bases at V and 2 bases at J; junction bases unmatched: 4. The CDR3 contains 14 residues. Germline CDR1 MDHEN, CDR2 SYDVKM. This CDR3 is CASSSGTGPYEQYF. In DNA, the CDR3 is TGTGCCAGCAGTTCCGGGACAGGACCCTACGAGCAGTACTTC.

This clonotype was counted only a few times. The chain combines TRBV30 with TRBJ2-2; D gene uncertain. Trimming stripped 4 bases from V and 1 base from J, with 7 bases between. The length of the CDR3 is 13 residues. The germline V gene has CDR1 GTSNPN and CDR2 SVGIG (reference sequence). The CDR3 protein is CAWNRRNTGELFF. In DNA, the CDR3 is TGTGCCTGGAATAGGCGGAACACCGGGGAGCTGTTTTTT.

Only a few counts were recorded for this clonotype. CDR3: CSARLTGYNSPLHF. CDR3 nucleotides: TGCAGTGCTAGACTTACGGGGTACAATTCACCCCTCCACTTT. V gene TRBV20-1 combines with J gene TRBJ1-6; D call uncertain. The CDR3 spans 14 residues. Germline V gives CDR1 DFQATT, CDR2 SNEGSKA (reference sequence). V dropped 2 bases and J dropped 7 bases, with 12 bases sitting between them.

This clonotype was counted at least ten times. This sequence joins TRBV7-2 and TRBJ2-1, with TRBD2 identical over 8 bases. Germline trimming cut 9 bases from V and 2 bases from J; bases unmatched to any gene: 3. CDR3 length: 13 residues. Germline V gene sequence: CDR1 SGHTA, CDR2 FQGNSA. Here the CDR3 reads CASSAGAYNEQFF. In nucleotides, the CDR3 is TGTGCCAGTTCAGCGGGAGCCTACAATGAGCAGTTCTTC. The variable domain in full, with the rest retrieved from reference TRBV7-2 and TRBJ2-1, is GAGVSQSPSNKVTEKGKDVELRCDPISGHTALYWYRQSLGQGLEFLIYFQGNSAPDKSGLPSDRFSAERTGGSVSTLTIQRTQQEDSAVYLCASSAGAYNEQFFGPGTRLTVL.

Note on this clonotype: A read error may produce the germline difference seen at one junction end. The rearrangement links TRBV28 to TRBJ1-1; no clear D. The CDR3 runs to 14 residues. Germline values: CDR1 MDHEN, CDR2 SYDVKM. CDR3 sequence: CASGLIEDYTEAFF. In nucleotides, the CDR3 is TGTGCCAGCGGTTTGATCGAGGATTATACTGAAGCTTTCTTT.

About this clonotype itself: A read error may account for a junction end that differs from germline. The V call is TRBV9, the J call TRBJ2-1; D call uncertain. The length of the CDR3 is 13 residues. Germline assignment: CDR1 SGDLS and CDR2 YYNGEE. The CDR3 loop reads CVSSPTGYNEQFF. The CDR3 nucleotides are TGTGTCAGCAGCCCCACCGGGTACAATGAGCAGTTCTTC.

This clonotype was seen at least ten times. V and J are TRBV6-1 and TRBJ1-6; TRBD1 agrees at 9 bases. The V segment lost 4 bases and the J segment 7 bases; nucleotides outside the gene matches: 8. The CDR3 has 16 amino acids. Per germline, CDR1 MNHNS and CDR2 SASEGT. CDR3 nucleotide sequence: TGTGCCAGCAGTGCTATTTCCGGGACAGGGAATTCACCCCTCCACTTT. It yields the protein CASSAISGTGNSPLHF.

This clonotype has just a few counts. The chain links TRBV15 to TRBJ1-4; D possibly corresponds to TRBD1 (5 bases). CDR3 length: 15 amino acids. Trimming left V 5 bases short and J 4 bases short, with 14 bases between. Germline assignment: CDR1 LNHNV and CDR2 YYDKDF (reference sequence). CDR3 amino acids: CATSRMGDLNEKLFF. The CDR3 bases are TGTGCCACCAGCCGGATGGGGGACCTTAATGAAAAACTGTTTTTT. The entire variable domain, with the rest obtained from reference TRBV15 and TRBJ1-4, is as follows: DAMVIQNPRYQVTQFGKPVTLSCSQTLNHNVMYWYQQKSSQAPKLLFHYYDKDFNNEADTPDNFQSRRPNTSFCFLDIRSPGLGDTAMYLCATSRMGDLNEKLFFGSGTQLSVL.